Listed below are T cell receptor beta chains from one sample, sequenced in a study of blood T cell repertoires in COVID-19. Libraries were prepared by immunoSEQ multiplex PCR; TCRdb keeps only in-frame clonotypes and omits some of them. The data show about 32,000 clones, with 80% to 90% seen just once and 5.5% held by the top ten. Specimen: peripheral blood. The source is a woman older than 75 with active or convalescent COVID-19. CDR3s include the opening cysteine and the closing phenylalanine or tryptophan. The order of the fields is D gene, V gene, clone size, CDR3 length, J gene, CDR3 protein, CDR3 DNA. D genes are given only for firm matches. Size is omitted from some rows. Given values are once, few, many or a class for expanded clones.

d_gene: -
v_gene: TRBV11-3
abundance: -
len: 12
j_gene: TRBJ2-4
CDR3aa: CASSVTVNIQYF
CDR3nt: TGTGCCAGCAGCGTGACAGTTAACATTCAGTACTTC

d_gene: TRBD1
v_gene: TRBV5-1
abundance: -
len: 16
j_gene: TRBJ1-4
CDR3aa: CASSLGAGTGDGKLFF
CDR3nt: TGCGCCAGCAGCTTGGGGGCAGGGACAGGGGACGGAAAACTGTTTTTT

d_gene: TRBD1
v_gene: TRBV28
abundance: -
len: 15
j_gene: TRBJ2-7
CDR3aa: CASSSPGQEAYEQYF
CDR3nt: TGTGCCAGCAGCTCCCCGGGACAGGAGGCCTACGAGCAGTACTTC

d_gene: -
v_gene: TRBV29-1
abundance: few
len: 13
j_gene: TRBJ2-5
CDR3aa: CSVDIPGQETQYF
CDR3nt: TGCAGCGTTGATATCCCGGGGCAAGAGACCCAGTACTTC

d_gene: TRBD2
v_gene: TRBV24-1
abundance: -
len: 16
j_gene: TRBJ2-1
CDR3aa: CATSDPRTSPYNEQFF
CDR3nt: TGTGCCACCAGTGACCCTAGGACTAGTCCCTACAATGAGCAGTTCTTC

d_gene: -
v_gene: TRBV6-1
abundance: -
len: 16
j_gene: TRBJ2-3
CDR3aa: CASSEGALASTDTQYF
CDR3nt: TGTGCCAGCAGTGAAGGAGCGCTAGCGTCCACAGATACGCAGTATTTT

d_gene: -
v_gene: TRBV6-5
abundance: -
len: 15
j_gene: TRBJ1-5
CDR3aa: CASSRAGGSNQPQHF
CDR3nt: TGTGCCAGCAGCCGGGCCGGGGGAAGCAATCAGCCCCAGCATTTT

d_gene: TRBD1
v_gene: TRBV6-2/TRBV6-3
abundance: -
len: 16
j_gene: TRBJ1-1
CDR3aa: CASSYLSGTGWTEAFF
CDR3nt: TGTGCCAGCAGTTACTTATCGGGGACAGGGTGGACTGAAGCTTTCTTT

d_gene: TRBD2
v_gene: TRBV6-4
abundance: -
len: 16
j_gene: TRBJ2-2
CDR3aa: CASSPGLLPNTGELFF
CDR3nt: TGTGCCAGCAGTCCGGGACTACTTCCGAACACCGGGGAGCTGTTTTTT

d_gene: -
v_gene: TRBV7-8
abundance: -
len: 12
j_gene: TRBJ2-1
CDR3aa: CASSREYNEQFF
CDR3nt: TGTGCCAGCAGCCGGGAGTACAATGAGCAGTTCTTC

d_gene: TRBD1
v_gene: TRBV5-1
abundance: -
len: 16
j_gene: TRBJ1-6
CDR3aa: CASSSGQGNYNSPLHF
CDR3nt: TGCGCCAGCAGCTCGGGACAGGGGAACTATAATTCACCCCTCCACTTT

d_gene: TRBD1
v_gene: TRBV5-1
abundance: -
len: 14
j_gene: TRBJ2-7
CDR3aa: CASSLATGGYEQYF
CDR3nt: TGCGCCAGCAGCTTGGCGACAGGGGGGTACGAGCAGTACTTC

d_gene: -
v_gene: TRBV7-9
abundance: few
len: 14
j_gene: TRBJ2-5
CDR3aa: CASSLALTQETQYF
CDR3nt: TGTGCCAGCAGCTTAGCGCTGACACAAGAGACCCAGTACTTC

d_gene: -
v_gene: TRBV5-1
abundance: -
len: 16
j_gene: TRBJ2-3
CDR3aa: CASSLAPLGATDTQYF
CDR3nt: TGCGCCAGCAGCTTGGCGCCCCTGGGCGCGACAGATACGCAGTATTTT

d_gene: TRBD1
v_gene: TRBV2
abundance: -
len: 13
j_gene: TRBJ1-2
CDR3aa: CASRPGTGDGYTF
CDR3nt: TGTGCCAGCCGTCCCGGGACAGGGGATGGCTACACCTTC

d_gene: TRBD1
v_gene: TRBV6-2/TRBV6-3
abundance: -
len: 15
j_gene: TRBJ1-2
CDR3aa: CASSYSGTGRYGYTF
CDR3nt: TGTGCCAGCAGTTACTCTGGGACAGGAAGATATGGCTACACCTTC

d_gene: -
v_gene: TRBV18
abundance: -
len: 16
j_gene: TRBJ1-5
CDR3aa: CASSPERPGSNQPQHF
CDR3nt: TGTGCCAGCTCACCAGAGAGGCCGGGGAGCAATCAGCCCCAGCATTTT

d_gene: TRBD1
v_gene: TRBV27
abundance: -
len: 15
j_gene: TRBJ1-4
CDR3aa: CASRPLQGKREKLFF
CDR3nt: TGTGCCAGCAGACCGTTACAGGGGAAAAGGGAAAAACTGTTTTTT

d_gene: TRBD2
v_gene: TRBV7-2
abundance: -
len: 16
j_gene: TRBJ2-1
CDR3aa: CASSEQVASGGNEQFF
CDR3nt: TGTGCCAGCAGCGAGCAGGTTGCTAGCGGGGGTAATGAGCAGTTCTTC

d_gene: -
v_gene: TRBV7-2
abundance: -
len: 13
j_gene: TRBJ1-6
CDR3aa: CASSPERGTPLHF
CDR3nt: TGTGCCAGCAGCCCCGAACGAGGAACACCCCTCCACTTT

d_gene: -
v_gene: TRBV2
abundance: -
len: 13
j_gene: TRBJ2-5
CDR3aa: CASSRNSQETQYF
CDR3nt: TGTGCCAGCAGTAGGAACAGTCAAGAGACCCAGTACTTC

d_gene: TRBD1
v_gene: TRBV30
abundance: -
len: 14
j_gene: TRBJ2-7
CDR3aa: CAWSGYRGNYEQYF
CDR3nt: TGTGCCTGGAGTGGGTACAGGGGGAACTACGAGCAGTACTTC

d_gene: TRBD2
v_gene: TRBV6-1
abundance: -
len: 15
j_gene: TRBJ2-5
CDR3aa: CASSEGLARQETQYF
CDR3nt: TGTGCCAGCAGTGAAGGACTAGCGAGGCAAGAGACCCAGTACTTC

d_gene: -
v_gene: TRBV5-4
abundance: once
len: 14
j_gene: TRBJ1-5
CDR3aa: CASSLAGVNQPQHF
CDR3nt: TGTGCCAGCAGCTTGGCCGGGGTCAATCAGCCCCAGCATTTT

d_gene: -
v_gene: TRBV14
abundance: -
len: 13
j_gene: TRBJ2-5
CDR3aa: CASSGEAGETQYF
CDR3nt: TGTGCCAGCAGCGGGGAGGCAGGGGAGACCCAGTACTTC

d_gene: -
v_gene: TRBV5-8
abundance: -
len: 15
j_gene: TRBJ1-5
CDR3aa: CASSFAGDMFQPQHF
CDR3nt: TGTGCCAGCAGCTTCGCGGGGGACATGTTTCAGCCCCAGCATTTT

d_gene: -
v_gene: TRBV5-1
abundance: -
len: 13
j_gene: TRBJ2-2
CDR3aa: CASSLDSTGELFF
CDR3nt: TGCGCCAGCAGCTTGGACAGCACCGGGGAGCTGTTTTTT

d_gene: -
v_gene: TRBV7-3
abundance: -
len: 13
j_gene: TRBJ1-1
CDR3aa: CASSPTGNTEAFF
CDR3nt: TGTGCCAGCAGCCCCACCGGGAACACTGAAGCTTTCTTT

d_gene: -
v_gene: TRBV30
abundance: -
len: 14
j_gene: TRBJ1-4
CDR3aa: CAWRGAGRSEKLFF
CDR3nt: TGTGCCTGGCGGGGGGCAGGGAGAAGTGAAAAACTGTTTTTT

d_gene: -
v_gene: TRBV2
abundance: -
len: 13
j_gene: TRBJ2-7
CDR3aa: CASALGITYEQYF
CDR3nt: TGTGCCAGCGCCCTCGGGATTACCTACGAGCAGTACTTC

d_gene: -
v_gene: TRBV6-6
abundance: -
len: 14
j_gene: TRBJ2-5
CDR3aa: CASSFGTTGGTQYF
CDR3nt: TGTGCCAGCAGTTTTGGGACGACCGGGGGGACCCAGTACTTC

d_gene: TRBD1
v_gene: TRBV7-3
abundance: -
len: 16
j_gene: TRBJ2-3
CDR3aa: CASSSLGDSYTDTQYF
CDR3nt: TGTGCCAGCAGCTCATTAGGGGACAGCTACACAGATACGCAGTATTTT

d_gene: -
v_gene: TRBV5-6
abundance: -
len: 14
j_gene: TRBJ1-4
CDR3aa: CASRQQGRNEKLFF
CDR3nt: TGTGCCAGCAGACAACAGGGAAGAAATGAAAAACTGTTTTTT

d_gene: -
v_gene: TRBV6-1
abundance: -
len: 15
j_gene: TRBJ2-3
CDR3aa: CASSEALGGVNTQYF
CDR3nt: TGTGCCAGCAGTGAAGCCCTCGGAGGGGTAAATACGCAGTATTTT

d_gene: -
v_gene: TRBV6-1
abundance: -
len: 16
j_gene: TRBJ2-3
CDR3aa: CASSELLTTSTDTQYF
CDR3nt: TGTGCCAGCAGTGAACTCTTGACAACTAGCACAGATACGCAGTATTTT

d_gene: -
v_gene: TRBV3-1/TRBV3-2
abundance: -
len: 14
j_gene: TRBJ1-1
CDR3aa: CASSQDIPNTEAFF
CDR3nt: TGTGCCAGCAGCCAAGATATCCCGAACACTGAAGCTTTCTTT

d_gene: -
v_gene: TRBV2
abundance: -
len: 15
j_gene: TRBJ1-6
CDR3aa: CASSTQGVVNSPLHF
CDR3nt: TGTGCCAGCAGTACACAGGGAGTAGTGAATTCACCCCTCCACTTT

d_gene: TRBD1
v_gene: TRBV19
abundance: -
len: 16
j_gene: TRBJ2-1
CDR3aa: CASTKRTGSSYNEQFF
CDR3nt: TGTGCCAGTACCAAGCGGACAGGGAGCTCCTACAATGAGCAGTTCTTC

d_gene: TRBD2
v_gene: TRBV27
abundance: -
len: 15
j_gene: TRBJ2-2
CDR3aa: CASRGLAGVAGELFF
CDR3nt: TGTGCCAGCAGGGGACTAGCGGGAGTAGCCGGGGAGCTGTTTTTT

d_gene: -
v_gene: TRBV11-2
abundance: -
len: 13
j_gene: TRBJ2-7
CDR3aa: CASSLVRPGEQYF
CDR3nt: TGTGCCAGCAGCTTAGTTAGGCCGGGCGAGCAGTACTTC

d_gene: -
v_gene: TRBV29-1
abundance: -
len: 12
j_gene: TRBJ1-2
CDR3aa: CSVNPGAYGYTF
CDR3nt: TGCAGCGTTAATCCTGGGGCGTATGGCTACACCTTC

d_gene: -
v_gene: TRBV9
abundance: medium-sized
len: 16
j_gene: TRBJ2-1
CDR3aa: CASSVGPKVGGRGQFF
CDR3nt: TGTGCCAGCAGCGTAGGCCCGAAGGTTGGGGGCCGCGGGCAGTTCTTC

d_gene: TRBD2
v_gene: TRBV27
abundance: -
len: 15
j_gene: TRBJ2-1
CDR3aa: CASSGTSANGNEQFF
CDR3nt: TGTGCCAGCAGTGGGACTAGCGCAAACGGGAATGAGCAGTTCTTC

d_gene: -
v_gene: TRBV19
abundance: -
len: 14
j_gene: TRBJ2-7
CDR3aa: CASSSDRYIYEQYF
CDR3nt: TGTGCCAGTAGTTCAGACAGGTATATCTACGAGCAGTACTTC

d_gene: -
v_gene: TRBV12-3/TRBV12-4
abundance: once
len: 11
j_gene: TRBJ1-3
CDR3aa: CASTGGNTIYF
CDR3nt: TGTGCCAGCACAGGAGGAAACACCATATATTTT